Each of the 4 T cell receptor beta chains below was sequenced from the same sample in a study of blood T cell repertoires in COVID-19. Sequenced by immunoSEQ multiplex PCR; TCRdb stores in-frame clones only, minus some. Of a few hundred thousand clones in the sample, around 84% were seen once. The source material was PBMCs or T cells enriched from blood (not recorded which). The receptors derive from a man aged 25 to 40 with acute COVID-19.

This rearrangement joins TRBV2 to TRBJ1-2; tentative D call: TRBD1 (6 bases). Germline CDR1 SNHLY, CDR2 FYNNEI. The CDR3 is 13 amino acids. Trimming took off 6 bases at V and 4 bases at J, with 12 bases between the two ends. The CDR3 sequence: CASRTTGPYGYTF. The CDR3 nucleotides read TGTGCCAGCAGGACGACAGGACCCTATGGCTACACCTTC.

Worth noting for this clone: Other DNA sequences of this sample code for an identical CDR3. V gene TRBV5-1 combines with J gene TRBJ2-3; unclear D gene. This CDR3 has 12 residues. Between the trimmed V and J ends, which lost 0 bases and 4 bases, there was a span of 3 bases. Germline values: CDR1 SGHRS, CDR2 YFSETQ. CDR3 in amino acids: CASSLVADTQYF. CDR3 coding DNA: TGCGCCAGCAGCTTGGTAGCAGATACGCAGTATTTT.

V usage is TRBV2 and J usage is TRBJ2-7; weak D call: TRBD2 (6 bases). The CDR3 spans 12 residues. CDR1 and CDR2 (germline): SNHLY, FYNNEI. V was pared by 7 bases and J by 6 bases, with 13 bases between. The CDR3 DNA follows: TGTGCCAGCAATCGGATCGGGGGCGAGCAGTACTTC. Translating it yields CASNRIGGEQYF.

CDR3 region: CASSPRTQQETQYF. For the CDR3, the DNA is TGTGCCAGCAGCCCACGCACCCAGCAAGAGACCCAGTACTTC. The chain joins TRBV11-1 to TRBJ2-5; D remains unclear. The germline V gene encodes CDR1 SGHAT and CDR2 FQDESV (reference sequence). V was clipped by 5 bases and J by 2 bases, with 12 bases between them. The CDR3 extends over 14 amino acids.